This T cell receptor (beta chain) emerged from a study of naive and memory T cell subsets (dated by TCRdb to the late 2010s). With respect to the entire study: An open-source, UMI-based TCR alpha and beta sequencing pipeline was applied to sorted naive and memory peripheral blood T cell subsets. IgG serology results and the functional CMV T cell responses were in complete agreement. RNA was DNase-treated and reverse transcribed with TCR constant-region primers, mostly using SuperScript III.

From the second PCR step onward, the TCR alpha chain libraries and the TCR beta chain libraries were amplified separately. Donor CMV status was determined by IFNgamma production from CD4+ T cells after overnight stimulation of fresh PBMCs with CMV viral lysate. CD4 T cells were positively selected with Miltenyi beads, followed by positive selection of CD8 T cells from the CD4-negative fraction. Cells were stained for CD3, CD4, CD8, CD45RA, CD27 and a live/dead dye and were sorted on a BD Aria II into four subsets based on CD45RA and CD27. A few healthy volunteers provided blood, and each donor's sample was split into CD4 and CD8 T cells and then further divided into four differentiation subsets. Roughly 120 ml of peripheral blood was taken from each donor, and PBMC were separated by density-gradient centrifugation on Ficoll-Paque PLUS. Sorted cells were lysed in RLT buffer, and RNA was extracted with a Qiagen RNeasy kit and stored at -80°C.

The paper's findings and limits, for the study overall: Clonotypes were defined as single alpha or beta chain sequences, not paired alpha/beta receptors. After error correction, over 85% of naive TCR sequences appeared only once, giving much steeper abundance distributions than memory subsets. TCR abundance followed a power law whose exponent differed between naive and memory subsets but was consistent across the three individuals. Gini index rose and Shannon and inverse Simpson diversity fell from naive through CM, EM and EMRA in both CD4 and CD8 cells. The repertoire findings for the naive and memory subsets could not be validated against a ground truth because none was available. RNA-based TCR counts may be influenced by expression changes linked to T cell activation and differentiation.

This clonotype showed up many times. What this receptor recognizes is not known. No much larger clone exists at a distance of one base, and base qualities are not known. V is cut by 2 bases and J by 2 bases, and the space between the germline ends is 9 bases. CDR3 length: 14 amino acids, cysteine to phenylalanine. Only the CDR3 DNA stays, 42 bases, in frame from base 1. The germline V gene encodes CDR1 SGHAT and CDR2 FQNNGV. The method was UMI-ligation and nested PCR. The beta constant-region primer was an equimolar mix of two oligonucleotides covering both TRBC1 and TRBC2. A single-stranded oligonucleotide containing the SP2 primer and a 12-nucleotide UMI was joined to the 3' end of the cDNA by T4 RNA ligase 1. The ligated cDNA went through four rounds of PCR with nested alpha and beta constant-region primers together with the SP2 primer. The ligation reaction was incubated at 16°C for roughly 18-24 hours. To avoid over-amplification, PCR2 was usually performed as a SYBR Green qPCR and halted once a predetermined threshold was reached. Every purification after the first one was done using Agencourt AMPure XP magnetic beads. Library amounts were measured by Qubit and library quality was assessed on a TapeStation, where the main peak was expected at around 650 bp. The pooled libraries were sequenced on an Illumina MiSeq using v2 2x251 paired-end kits, which usually yielded roughly 0.85-2.1 million reads per sample. Each sample library was pooled at 4 to 5 nM, and about 5-7% PhiX was included to improve cluster recognition. The paper's data handling went like this. V and J genes were assigned to Demultiplexor-processed FASTQ reads by Decombinator through tag matching, with a single base-pair mismatch being allowed. Collapsinator used UMIs to correct both sequencing errors and frequency errors arising from PCR heterogeneity. CDR3Translator translated TCRs and extracted CDR3s from the conserved cysteine to the FGXG phenylalanine, flagging non-productive sequences. Gini, Shannon entropy and inverse Simpson indices were calculated on repertoires that had been subsampled to equal numbers of UMI-defined TCRs. Clonotype abundance distributions were fitted to a power law by maximum likelihood within the linear range. When run on a single naive CD8 sample, MIGEC and the pipeline yielded similar UMI counts, similar unique TCR numbers and similar clonal distributions. Repertoires were searched for approximately 7,000 CMV-associated CDR3 sequences compiled from VDJdb and a published dataset. TCRdb cleaned the public reads at Q25 with fastp, built clones with MiXCR and kept in-frame beta chains. Rows with a matching CDR3 protein are joined into one entry that keeps the most common DNA and genes. The authors' filters were not applied to this entry. In all, the sample holds 70,000 to 95,000 distinct CDR3 sequences, and more than 6.5% of those were seen once. 1.5% to 2% of the sample is in the top ten clones.

Material for sequencing was central memory CD4+ T cells from blood. This specimen's cell subset or site label, per the study, means: central memory, CD45RA- CD27+. The rearranged segments are TRBV11-2 and TRBJ2-5, with the D gene uncertain. The source of this sequence is a human donor in good health. The CDR3 here reads CASSLSPVQETQYF. The nucleotide sequence is TGTGCCAGCAGCTTATCGCCAGTACAAGAGACCCAGTACTTC.